The 23 T cell receptor beta chains given below trace back to one sample, sequenced in a study of blood T cell repertoires in COVID-19. Generated by immunoSEQ multiplex PCR, the TCRdb table keeps only in-frame clones and is missing some. The profile shows roughly 250,000 clones, around 90% of them singletons. The sequenced material came from PBMCs or T cells enriched from blood (not recorded which). The receptor source for this set is a woman between 45 and 60 years old who had recovered from COVID-19.

The J gene is TRBJ2-6, the V gene TRBV2; perhaps TRBD2 as D (6 bases). The CDR3 spans 16 residues. V gave up 5 bases and J gave up 0 bases, with 11 bases separating them. In germline, CDR1 is SNHLY, CDR2 FYNNEI. The CDR3 region has the DNA TGTGCCAGCAGTTGGAGGGGTAGCTCTGGGGCCAACGTCCTGACTTTC. Amino acid sequence: CASSWRGSSGANVLTF. The full variable domain, its missing parts supplied by reference TRBV2 and TRBJ2-6, is EPEVTQTPSHQVTQMGQEVILRCVPISNHLYFYWYRQILGQKVEFLVSFYNNEISEKSEIFDDQFSVERPDGSNFTLKIRSTKLEDSAMYFCASSWRGSSGANVLTFGAGSRLTVL.

This chain uses TRBV6-4 with TRBJ2-3, with 10 bases matching TRBD2. Germline values: CDR1 MRHNA, CDR2 SNTAGT. After removal of 3 bases from V and 5 bases from J, the junction contained 5 bases not matched to a gene. The CDR3 runs to 15 residues. The CDR3 loop is CASSEASGSRDTQYF. Here the CDR3 DNA reads TGTGCCAGCAGTGAGGCTAGCGGGAGCCGAGATACGCAGTATTTT.

This clone was found once. The chain combines TRBV5-5 with TRBJ2-1; 8 nucleotides line up with TRBD2. Germline CDR1 is SGHKS and CDR2 is YYEKEE (reference sequence). This CDR3 is 15 amino acids long. Unmatched junction bases numbered 1, after V lost 2 bases and J lost 0 bases. The chain's CDR3 is CASSFSGTSYNEQFF. The CDR3 bases are TGTGCCAGCAGCTTTAGCGGGACCTCCTACAATGAGCAGTTCTTC.

J is TRBJ1-3 and V is TRBV9; tentatively, D is TRBD1 (5 bases). V gave up 0 bases and J gave up 2 bases, with 9 bases separating them. From germline, CDR1 is SGDLS and CDR2 YYNGEE. This CDR3 has 15 residues. The CDR3 DNA is TGTGCCAGCAGCGTAGACCAGGGAACTGGAAACACCATATATTTT. Its translation: CASSVDQGTGNTIYF.

V gene TRBV5-1 combines with J gene TRBJ2-5; D call uncertain. V lost 4 bases and J 2 bases, leaving 15 bases between the germline ends. CDR1 is SGHRS, CDR2 YFSETQ, per germline. The CDR3 extends over 15 amino acids. CDR3 DNA sequence: TGCGCCAGCAGCAAGGCTACAGAGACACAAGAGACCCAGTACTTC. It yields the protein CASSKATETQETQYF.

The chain has TRBV7-2 and TRBJ2-1; possible D gene TRBD1, 5 bases. The length of the CDR3 is 14 residues. With 3 bases removed from V and 7 bases from J, the gap between germline ends came to 13 bases. Germline values: CDR1 SGHTA, CDR2 FQGNSA. The CDR3 reads CASSFDRSLNEQFF. The CDR3 DNA reads as TGTGCCAGCAGCTTCGACAGAAGCCTTAATGAGCAGTTCTTC.

The chain employs TRBV5-1 and TRBJ2-3; D perhaps matches TRBD1 (5 bases). Trimming took 3 bases from V and 1 from J, leaving 15 bases between them. The CDR3 spans 16 residues. Germline-derived CDR1 and CDR2 are SGHRS and YFSETQ. As DNA, the CDR3 is TGCGCCAGCAGCTCCTCGGGCAGGGTTGGCACAGATACGCAGTATTTT. Encoded protein: CASSSSGRVGTDTQYF. Together with reference TRBV5-1 and TRBJ2-3, the CDR3 gives the full variable domain: KAGVTQTPRYLIKTRGQQVTLSCSPISGHRSVSWYQQTPGQGLQFLFEYFSETQRNKGNFPGRFSGRQFSNSRSEMNVSTLELGDSALYLCASSSSGRVGTDTQYFGPGTRLTVL.

The chain couples TRBV27 to TRBJ2-1, with 8 bases lining up with TRBD2. V gave up 10 bases and J gave up 9 bases; unmatched junction bases: 8. CDR1 is MNHEY, CDR2 SMNVEV, per germline (reference sequence). CDR3 length equals 12 residues. The CDR3 sequence: CATRPREGEQFF. CDR3 nucleotide sequence: TGTGCCACCAGGCCCCGGGAGGGTGAGCAGTTCTTC.

This chain connects TRBV28 to TRBJ2-3; D might be TRBD1 (5 bases). V shed 3 bases and J shed 1 base, with 20 bases lying between them. Germline V gene sequence: CDR1 MDHEN, CDR2 SYDVKM. CDR3 length equals 18 residues. In nucleotides, the CDR3 is TGTGCCAGCAGTTTTTTCCAGGGTTACACCTTGCGCACAGATACGCAGTATTTT. It codes for CASSFFQGYTLRTDTQYF.

The V and J genes are TRBV5-4 and TRBJ2-2; 7 bases map to TRBD2. The trim removed 5 bases at V and 0 bases at J, leaving 13 bases unmatched. The CDR3 is 18 residues long. Looked up from germline, CDR1 is SGHNT and CDR2 is YYREEE (reference sequence). Here the CDR3 reads CASSWKEGLAANTGELFF. CDR3 DNA sequence: TGTGCCAGCAGTTGGAAAGAGGGTCTAGCGGCGAACACCGGGGAGCTGTTTTTT. Looking up the rest from reference TRBV5-4 and TRBJ2-2 gives the full variable domain: ETGVTQSPTHLIKTRGQQVTLRCSSQSGHNTVSWYQQALGQGPQFIFQYYREEENGRGNFPPRFSGLQFPNYSSELNVNALELDDSALYLCASSWKEGLAANTGELFFGEGSRLTVL.

This chain links TRBV14 with TRBJ2-6; D may be TRBD1 (6 bases). Trimming took off 1 base at V and 1 base at J, with 14 bases between the two ends. The CDR3 length is 18 residues. Per the germline V gene, CDR1 is SGHDN and CDR2 is FVKESK. CDR3: CASSQGPGAASGANVLTF. The CDR3 DNA sequence: TGTGCCAGCAGCCAAGGCCCAGGGGCTGCTTCTGGGGCCAACGTCCTGACTTTC.

The genes are TRBV14 and TRBJ2-1; TRBD2 agrees at 9 bases. After removal of 5 bases from V and 4 bases from J, the junction contained 9 bases not matched to a gene. This CDR3 comprises 16 residues. In germline, CDR1 is SGHDN, CDR2 FVKESK. The CDR3 DNA sequence: TGTGCCAGCAGCGCACTGGCGGGAGGGGTATACAATGAGCAGTTCTTC. It yields the protein CASSALAGGVYNEQFF.

The chain has TRBV6-4 and TRBJ2-2; 8 nucleotides line up with TRBD1. Germline trimming cut 0 bases from V and 6 bases from J; bases unmatched to any gene: 6. Germline V gene lookup returns CDR1 MRHNA and CDR2 SNTAGT. CDR3 size: 16 residues. The CDR3 reads CASSDSTQGAAGELFF. The CDR3 nucleotides are TGTGCCAGCAGTGACTCGACTCAGGGGGCGGCCGGGGAGCTGTTTTTT.

A note on this clone: The same CDR3 arises from other DNA sequences in this sample as well. The chain employs TRBV5-1 and TRBJ1-2, with TRBD1 matching over 7 bases. Germline loops: CDR1 SGHRS, CDR2 YFSETQ. There are 14 residues in the CDR3. V trimming: 0 bases; J trimming: 5 bases; junction bases outside the gene matches: 4. CDR3 protein: CASSLGQGSYGYTF. DNA of the CDR3: TGCGCCAGCAGCTTGGGACAGGGTTCTTATGGCTACACCTTC.

The chain employs TRBV27 and TRBJ2-3; 14 nucleotides align to TRBD2. Germline V gene sequence: CDR1 MNHEY, CDR2 SMNVEV (reference sequence). This CDR3 is 17 amino acids long. V shed 5 bases, J shed 3 bases, and the junction held 7 bases outside the gene matches. The CDR3 loop reads CASSPGLAGVRTDTQYF. Written as DNA, the CDR3 is TGTGCCAGCAGTCCGGGACTAGCGGGAGTAAGGACAGATACGCAGTATTTT.

The V gene is TRBV15, the J gene TRBJ2-7; the D gene is possibly TRBD2 (6 bases). Trimming left V 5 bases short and J 3 bases short, with 14 bases between. Germline V gives CDR1 LNHNV, CDR2 YYDKDF (reference sequence). This CDR3 is built from 14 residues. The CDR3 spells CATSPRLENYEQYF. In DNA form, the CDR3 reads TGTGCCACCAGCCCTCGACTAGAGAACTACGAGCAGTACTTC. The whole variable domain, filled in from reference TRBV15 and TRBJ2-7, reads DAMVIQNPRYQVTQFGKPVTLSCSQTLNHNVMYWYQQKSSQAPKLLFHYYDKDFNNEADTPDNFQSRRPNTSFCFLDIRSPGLGDTAMYLCATSPRLENYEQYFGPGTRLTVT.

The chain has TRBV11-2 and TRBJ1-1, with D possibly TRBD1 on 6 matching bases. CDR3 length: 15 residues. Trimming left V 5 bases short and J 5 bases short, with 18 bases between. Germline CDR1 SGHAT, CDR2 FQNNGV. Here the CDR3 reads CASSAAPGRGTEAFF. CDR3 sequence (DNA): TGTGCCAGCAGCGCAGCACCAGGGAGGGGGACTGAAGCTTTCTTT.

J is TRBJ2-7 and V is TRBV6-5, with TRBD2 identical over 10 bases. Losses at the gene ends were 6 bases for V and 5 bases for J; bases not matched to a gene: 10. CDR1 is MNHEY and CDR2 is SVGAGI in the germline V gene. CDR3 length equals 15 residues. The CDR3, as DNA: TGTGCCAGCAGACGAGCGGGAGGGGAGACCAACGAGCAGTACTTC. Its translation: CASRRAGGETNEQYF.

The chain links TRBV28 to TRBJ1-5; 7 positions match TRBD1. This CDR3 has 15 amino acids. In germline, CDR1 is MDHEN, CDR2 SYDVKM. The trim removed 5 bases at V and 3 bases at J, leaving 7 bases unmatched. In DNA, the CDR3 is TGTGCCAGCAGTCCCCCCAGGGGGACCAATCAGCCCCAGCATTTT. This codes for CASSPPRGTNQPQHF.

The chain couples TRBV27 to TRBJ2-1; the D is unclear. V was shortened by 3 bases and J by 4 bases, with 10 bases between the two germline ends. The CDR3 is made up of 14 amino acids. From germline, CDR1 is MNHEY and CDR2 SMNVEV (reference sequence). This CDR3 reads CASSLLKPYNEQFF. CDR3 DNA: TGTGCCAGCAGTTTGCTAAAACCTTACAATGAGCAGTTCTTC.

V usage is TRBV3-1 (or the pseudogene TRBV3-2) and J usage is TRBJ2-1; D uncertain. Germline loops: CDR1 LGHDT, CDR2 YNNKEL (reference sequence). The CDR3 contains 12 residues. Trimming took off 1 base at V and 15 bases at J, with 13 bases between the two ends. The CDR3 bases are TGTGCCAGCAGCCAAGGAGATACCTTTCGGTTCTTC. Encoded protein: CASSQGDTFRFF.

At least ten counts were recorded for this clone. The V and J genes are TRBV11-2 and TRBJ2-1; the D gene is possibly TRBD2 (6 bases). From germline, CDR1 is SGHAT and CDR2 FQNNGV. V lost 0 bases and J lost 7, with 13 bases in between. The length of the CDR3 is 15 residues. The CDR3 protein is CASSLDRSSGNEQFF. CDR3 coding DNA: TGTGCCAGCAGCTTAGATCGGAGTAGCGGAAATGAGCAGTTCTTC.

The J gene is TRBJ1-3, the V gene TRBV9; D remains ambiguous. The germline gives CDR1 SGDLS, CDR2 YYNGEE. Trimming removed 4 bases at V and 0 bases at J, with 8 bases between. The CDR3 consists of 14 residues. The CDR3, as DNA: TGTGCCAGCAGCTCTCGGAGCTCTGGAAACACCATATATTTT. The encoded protein is CASSSRSSGNTIYF.